This T cell receptor beta chain was found in a study of blood T cell repertoires in COVID-19. Whole-study context: The samples span acute and convalescent COVID-19 from the United States, Italy and Spain. PBMCs, B-cell-depleted T cells, or T cells were the source of the cDNA or gDNA that made up the material.

This clone appeared a few times. The CDR3 is 18 residues long. Germline V gene data show CDR1 as LGHDT and CDR2 as YNNKEL (reference sequence). V lost 0 bases, J lost 3 bases, and 18 bases lay in between. Authors' methods: Quantification of nucleated cells was approximated via reference gene primer amplification. Here immunoSEQ multiplex PCR was the method, and the copy in TCRdb shows in-frame clones only, minus some. Clone size and V and J calls were adopted from that table, with D and trimming inferred from the DNA. The sample yields about 180,000 clones, 80% to 90% seen once. What was sequenced was peripheral blood. This TCR was recovered from a human donor with active or convalescent COVID-19. The donor label of this sample is uncertain. The rearrangement links TRBV3-1 (or the pseudogene TRBV3-2) to TRBJ1-5, with D possibly being TRBD1 (6 bases). CDR3 coding DNA: TGTGCCAGCAGCCAAGATAAGGCGGGGGGCTTAAACAATCAGCCCCAGCATTTT. Encoded protein: CASSQDKAGGLNNQPQHF.